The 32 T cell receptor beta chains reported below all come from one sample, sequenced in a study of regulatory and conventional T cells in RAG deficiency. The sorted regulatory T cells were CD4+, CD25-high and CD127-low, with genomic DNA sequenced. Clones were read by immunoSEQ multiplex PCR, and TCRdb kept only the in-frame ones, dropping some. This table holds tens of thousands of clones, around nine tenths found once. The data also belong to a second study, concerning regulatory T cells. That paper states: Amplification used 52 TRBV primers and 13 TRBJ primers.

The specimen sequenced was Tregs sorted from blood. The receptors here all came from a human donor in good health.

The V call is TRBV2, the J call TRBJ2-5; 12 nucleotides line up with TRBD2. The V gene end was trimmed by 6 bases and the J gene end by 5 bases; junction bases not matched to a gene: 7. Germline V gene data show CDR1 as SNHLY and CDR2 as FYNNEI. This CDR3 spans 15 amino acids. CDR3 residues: CASRSLAGGLETQYF. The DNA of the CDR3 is TGTGCCAGCAGGTCACTAGCGGGGGGTCTGGAGACCCAGTACTTC.

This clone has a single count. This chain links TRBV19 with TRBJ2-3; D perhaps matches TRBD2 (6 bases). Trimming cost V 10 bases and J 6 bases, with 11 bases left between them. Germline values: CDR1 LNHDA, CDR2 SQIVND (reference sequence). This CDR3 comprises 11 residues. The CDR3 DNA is TGTGCCACACGGGAGTTCGATACGCAGTATTTT. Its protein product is CATREFDTQYF.

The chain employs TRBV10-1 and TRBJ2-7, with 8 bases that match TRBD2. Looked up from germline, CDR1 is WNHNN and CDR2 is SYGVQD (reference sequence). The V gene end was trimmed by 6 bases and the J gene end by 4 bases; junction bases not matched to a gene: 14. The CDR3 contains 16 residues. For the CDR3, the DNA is TGCGCCAGCAGCGTCAGCGGGGGCCCGCTCCTTTACGAGCAGTACTTC. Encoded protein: CASSVSGGPLLYEQYF.

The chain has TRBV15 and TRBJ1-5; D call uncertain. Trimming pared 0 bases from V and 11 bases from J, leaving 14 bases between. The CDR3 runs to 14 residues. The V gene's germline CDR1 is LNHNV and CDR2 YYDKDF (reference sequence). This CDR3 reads CATSRDPTGRTQHF. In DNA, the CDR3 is TGTGCCACCAGCAGAGATCCGACGGGCCGGACCCAGCATTTT.

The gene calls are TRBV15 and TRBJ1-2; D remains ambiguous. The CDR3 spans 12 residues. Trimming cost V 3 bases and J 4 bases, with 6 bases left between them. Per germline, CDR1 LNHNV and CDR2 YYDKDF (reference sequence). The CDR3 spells CATSSGFYGYTF. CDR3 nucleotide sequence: TGTGCCACCAGCAGCGGATTCTATGGCTACACCTTC.

The CDR3 spells CASSQGQPIGKLFF. CDR3 coding DNA: TGTGCCAGCAGCCAGGGACAGCCTATCGGAAAACTGTTTTTT. This chain joins TRBV7-9 and TRBJ1-4; 7 bases map to TRBD1. The CDR3 spans 14 residues. J gave up 10 bases and V 5 bases, and 10 bases lay outside the gene matches. From germline, CDR1 is SEHNR and CDR2 FQNEAQ (reference sequence).

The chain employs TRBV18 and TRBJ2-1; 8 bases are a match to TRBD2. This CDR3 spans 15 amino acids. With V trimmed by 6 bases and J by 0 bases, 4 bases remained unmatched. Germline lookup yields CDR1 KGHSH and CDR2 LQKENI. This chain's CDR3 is CASSSGGTSYNEQFF. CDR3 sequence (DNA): TGTGCCAGCTCCAGCGGGGGCACCTCCTACAATGAGCAGTTCTTC.

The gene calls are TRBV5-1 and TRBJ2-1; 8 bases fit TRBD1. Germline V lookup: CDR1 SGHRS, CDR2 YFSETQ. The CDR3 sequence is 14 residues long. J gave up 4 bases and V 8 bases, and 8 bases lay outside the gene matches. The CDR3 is CASTRDRSYNEQFF. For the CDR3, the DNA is TGCGCCAGTACCCGGGACAGGTCTTACAATGAGCAGTTCTTC.

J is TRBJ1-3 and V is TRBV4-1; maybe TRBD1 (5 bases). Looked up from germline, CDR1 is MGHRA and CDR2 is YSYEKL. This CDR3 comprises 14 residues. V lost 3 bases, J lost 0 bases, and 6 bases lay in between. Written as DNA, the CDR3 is TGCGCCAGCAGCCATACAGGCTCTGGAAACACCATATATTTT. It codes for CASSHTGSGNTIYF.

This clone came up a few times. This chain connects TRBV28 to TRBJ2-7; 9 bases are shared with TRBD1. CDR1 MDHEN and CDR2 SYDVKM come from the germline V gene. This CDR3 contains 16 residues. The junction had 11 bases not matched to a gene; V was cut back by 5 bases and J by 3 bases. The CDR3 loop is CASSLPGQGFYYEQYF. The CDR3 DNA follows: TGTGCCAGCAGTCTGCCGGGACAGGGATTCTACTACGAGCAGTACTTC. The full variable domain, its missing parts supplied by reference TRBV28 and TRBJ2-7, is DVKVTQSSRYLVKRTGEKVFLECVQDMDHENMFWYRQDPGLGLRLIYFSYDVKMKEKGDIPEGYSVSREKKERFSLILESASTNQTSMYLCASSLPGQGFYYEQYFGPGTRLTVT.

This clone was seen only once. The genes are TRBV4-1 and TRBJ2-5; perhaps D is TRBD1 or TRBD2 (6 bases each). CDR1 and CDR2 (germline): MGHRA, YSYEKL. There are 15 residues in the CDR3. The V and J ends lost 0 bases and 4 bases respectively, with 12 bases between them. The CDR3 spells CASSQEFRGRETQYF. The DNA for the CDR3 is TGCGCCAGCAGCCAAGAGTTCCGGGGGCGAGAGACCCAGTACTTC.

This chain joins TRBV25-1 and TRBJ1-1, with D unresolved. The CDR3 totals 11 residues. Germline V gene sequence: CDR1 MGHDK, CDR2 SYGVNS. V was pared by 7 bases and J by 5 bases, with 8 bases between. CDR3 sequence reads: CASMGFTEAFF. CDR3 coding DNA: TGTGCCAGCATGGGGTTTACTGAAGCTTTCTTT.

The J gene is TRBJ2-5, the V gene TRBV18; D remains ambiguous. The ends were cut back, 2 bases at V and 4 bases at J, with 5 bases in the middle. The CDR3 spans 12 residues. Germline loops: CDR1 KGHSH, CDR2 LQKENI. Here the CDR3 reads CASSPLLETQYF. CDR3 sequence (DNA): TGTGCCAGCTCACCATTGTTAGAGACCCAGTACTTC.

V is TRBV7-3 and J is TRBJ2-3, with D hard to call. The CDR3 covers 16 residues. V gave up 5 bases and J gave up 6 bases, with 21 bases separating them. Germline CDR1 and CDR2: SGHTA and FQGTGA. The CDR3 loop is CASSLRSHRLGDTQYF. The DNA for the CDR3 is TGTGCCAGCAGCCTCCGGAGTCATAGACTCGGGGATACGCAGTATTTT. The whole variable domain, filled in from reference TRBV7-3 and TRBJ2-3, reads GAGVSQTPSNKVTEKGKYVELRCDPISGHTALYWYRQSLGQGPEFLIYFQGTGAADDSGLPNDRFFAVRPEGSVSTLKIQRTERGDSAVYLCASSLRSHRLGDTQYFGPGTRLTVL.

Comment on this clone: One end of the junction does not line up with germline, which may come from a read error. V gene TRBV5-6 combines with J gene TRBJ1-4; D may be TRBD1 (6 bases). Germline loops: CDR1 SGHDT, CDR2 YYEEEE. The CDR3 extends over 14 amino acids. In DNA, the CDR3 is TGTGCCAGCAGCTGGGACACCTCGAATGAAAACCTGTTTTTT. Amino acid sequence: CASSWDTSNENLFF.

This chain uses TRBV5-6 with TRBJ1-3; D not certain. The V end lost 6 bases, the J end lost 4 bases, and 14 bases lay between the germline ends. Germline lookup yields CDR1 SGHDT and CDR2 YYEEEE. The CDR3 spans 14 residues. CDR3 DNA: TGTGCCAGCACCCAAAGGGCTGGAGGAAACACCATATATTTT. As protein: CASTQRAGGNTIYF. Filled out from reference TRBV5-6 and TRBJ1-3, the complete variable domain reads DAGVTQSPTHLIKTRGQQVTLRCSPKSGHDTVSWYQQALGQGPQFIFQYYEEEERQRGNFPDRFSGHQFPNYSSELNVNALLLGDSALYLCASTQRAGGNTIYFGEGSWLTVV.

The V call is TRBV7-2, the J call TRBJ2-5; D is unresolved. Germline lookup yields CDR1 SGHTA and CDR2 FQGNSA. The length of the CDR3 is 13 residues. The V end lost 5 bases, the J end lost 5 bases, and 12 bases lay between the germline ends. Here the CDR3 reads CASSPVRRETQYF. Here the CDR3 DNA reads TGTGCCAGCAGCCCCGTAAGACGGGAGACCCAGTACTTC.

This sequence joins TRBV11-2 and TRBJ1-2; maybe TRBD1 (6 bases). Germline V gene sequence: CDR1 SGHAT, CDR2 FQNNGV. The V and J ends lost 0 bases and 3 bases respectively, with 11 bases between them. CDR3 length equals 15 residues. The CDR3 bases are TGTGCCAGCAGCTTAGACCTGGCAGGGGACTATGGCTACACCTTC. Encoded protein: CASSLDLAGDYGYTF.

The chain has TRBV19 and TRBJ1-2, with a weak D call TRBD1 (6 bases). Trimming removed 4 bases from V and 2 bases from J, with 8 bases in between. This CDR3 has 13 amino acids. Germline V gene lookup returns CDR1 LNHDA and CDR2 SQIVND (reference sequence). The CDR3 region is CASSRTANYGYTF. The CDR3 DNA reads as TGTGCCAGTAGTAGGACAGCCAACTATGGCTACACCTTC.

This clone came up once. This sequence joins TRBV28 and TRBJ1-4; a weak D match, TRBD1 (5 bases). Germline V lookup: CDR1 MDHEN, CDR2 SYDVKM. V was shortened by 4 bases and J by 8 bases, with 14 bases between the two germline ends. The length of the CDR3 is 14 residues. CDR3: CASSWSKGREKLFF. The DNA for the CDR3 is TGTGCCAGCAGTTGGTCTAAGGGGCGGGAAAAACTGTTTTTT.

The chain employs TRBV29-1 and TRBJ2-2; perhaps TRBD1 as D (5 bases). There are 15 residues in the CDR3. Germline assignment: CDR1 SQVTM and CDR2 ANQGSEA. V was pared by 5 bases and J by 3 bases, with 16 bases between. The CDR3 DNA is TGCAGCGTTATGCCGGGCAGGGTCGACACCGGGGAGCTGTTTTTT. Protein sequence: CSVMPGRVDTGELFF.

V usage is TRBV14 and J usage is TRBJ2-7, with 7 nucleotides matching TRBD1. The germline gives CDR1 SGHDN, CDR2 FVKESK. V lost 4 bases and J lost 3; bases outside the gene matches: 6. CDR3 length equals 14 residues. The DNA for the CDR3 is TGTGCCAGCAGCCTGCGACAGGGTGGCTACGAGCAGTACTTC. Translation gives CASSLRQGGYEQYF.

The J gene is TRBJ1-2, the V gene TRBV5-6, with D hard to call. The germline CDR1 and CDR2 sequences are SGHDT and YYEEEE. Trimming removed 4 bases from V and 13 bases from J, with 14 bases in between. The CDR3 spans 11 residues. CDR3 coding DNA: TGTGCCAGCAGCCGTGAGTACTACTTCACCTTC. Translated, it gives CASSREYYFTF.

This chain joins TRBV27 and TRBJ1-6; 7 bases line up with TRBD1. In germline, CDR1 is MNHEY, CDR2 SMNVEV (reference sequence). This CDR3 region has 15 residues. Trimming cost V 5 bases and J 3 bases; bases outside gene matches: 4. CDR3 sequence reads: CASSLRTGYNSPLHF. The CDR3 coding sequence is TGTGCCAGCAGTCTTAGGACAGGCTATAATTCACCCCTCCACTTT.

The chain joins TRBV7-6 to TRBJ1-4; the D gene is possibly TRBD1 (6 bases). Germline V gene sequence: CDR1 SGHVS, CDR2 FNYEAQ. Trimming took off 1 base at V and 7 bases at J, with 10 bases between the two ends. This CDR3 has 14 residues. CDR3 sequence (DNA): TGTGCCAGCAGCTTAGGGGGGCGCCTTGAAAAACTGTTTTTT. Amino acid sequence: CASSLGGRLEKLFF.

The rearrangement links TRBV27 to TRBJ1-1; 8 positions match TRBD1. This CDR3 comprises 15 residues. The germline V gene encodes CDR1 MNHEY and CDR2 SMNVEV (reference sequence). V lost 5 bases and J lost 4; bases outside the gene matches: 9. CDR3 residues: CASSVRQGLVTEAFF. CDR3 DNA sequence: TGTGCCAGCAGTGTCCGACAGGGGCTGGTCACTGAAGCTTTCTTT.

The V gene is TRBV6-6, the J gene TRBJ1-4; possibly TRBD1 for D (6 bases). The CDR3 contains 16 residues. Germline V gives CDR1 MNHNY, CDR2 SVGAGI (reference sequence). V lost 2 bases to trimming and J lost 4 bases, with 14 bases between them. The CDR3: CASSYLGQGSNEKLFF. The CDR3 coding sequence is TGTGCCAGCAGTTACCTAGGCCAGGGGAGTAATGAAAAACTGTTTTTT.

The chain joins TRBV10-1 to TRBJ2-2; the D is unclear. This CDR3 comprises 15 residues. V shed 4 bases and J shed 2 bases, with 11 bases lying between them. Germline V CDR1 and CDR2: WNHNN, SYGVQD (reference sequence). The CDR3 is CASSGAGPNTGELFF. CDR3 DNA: TGCGCCAGCAGTGGTGCCGGCCCTAACACCGGGGAGCTGTTTTTT.

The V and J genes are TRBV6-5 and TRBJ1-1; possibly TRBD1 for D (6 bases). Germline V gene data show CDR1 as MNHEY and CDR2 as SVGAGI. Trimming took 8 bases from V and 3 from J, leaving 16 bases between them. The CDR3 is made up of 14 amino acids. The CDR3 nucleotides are TGTGCCAGCGGGGTCCCACAGGGCCACACTGAAGCTTTCTTT. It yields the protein CASGVPQGHTEAFF.

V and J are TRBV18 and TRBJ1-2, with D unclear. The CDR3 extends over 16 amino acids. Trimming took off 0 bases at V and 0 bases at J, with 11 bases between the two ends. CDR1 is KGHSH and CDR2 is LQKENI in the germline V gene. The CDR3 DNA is TGTGCCAGCTCACCACCGTTCCGGGGAACTAACTATGGCTACACCTTC. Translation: CASSPPFRGTNYGYTF.

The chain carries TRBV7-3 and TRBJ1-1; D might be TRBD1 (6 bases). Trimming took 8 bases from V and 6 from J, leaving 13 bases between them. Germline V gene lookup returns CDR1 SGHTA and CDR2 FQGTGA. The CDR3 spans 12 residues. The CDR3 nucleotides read TGTGCCAGCGGGGGCAGTTTTTCTGAAGCTTTCTTT. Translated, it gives CASGGSFSEAFF. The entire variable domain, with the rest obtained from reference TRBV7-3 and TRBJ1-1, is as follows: GAGVSQTPSNKVTEKGKYVELRCDPISGHTALYWYRQSLGQGPEFLIYFQGTGAADDSGLPNDRFFAVRPEGSVSTLKIQRTERGDSAVYLCASGGSFSEAFFGQGTRLTVV.

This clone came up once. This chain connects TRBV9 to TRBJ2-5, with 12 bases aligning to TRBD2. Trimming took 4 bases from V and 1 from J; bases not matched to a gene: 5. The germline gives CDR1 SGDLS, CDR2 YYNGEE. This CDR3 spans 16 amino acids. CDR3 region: CASSRLAGALQETQYF. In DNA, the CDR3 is TGTGCCAGCAGCCGACTAGCGGGAGCTCTCCAAGAGACCCAGTACTTC.